The rows below give T cell receptor beta chains drawn from one sample of a study of Ad26.COV2.S vaccination and SARS-CoV-2 variants. TCRdb keeps only in-frame clones here, not all; method: immunoSEQ multiplex PCR. The table includes roughly 510,000 clones, around 88% detected once. The sequencing here drew on peripheral blood, taken in a trial of Ad26.COV2.S vaccine versus placebo. Every receptor here comes from a person between 18 and 65 years old who received the Ad26.COV2.S COVID-19 vaccine or a placebo. Each CDR3 is given with its conserved first and last residue. D genes are given only for firm matches. Size tells how often a clone was seen (once, few, many) or the class of an expanded clone, and some rows leave it out.

clone size: NA
D gene: TRBD1
V gene: TRBV30
J gene: TRBJ1-3
CDR3 protein: CAWSAGTGAGNTIYF
CDR3 DNA: TGTGCCTGGAGTGCCGGGACAGGGGCTGGAAACACCATATATTTT

clone size: NA
D gene: NA
V gene: TRBV27
J gene: TRBJ1-1
CDR3 protein: CASSLMGHTEAFF
CDR3 DNA: TGTGCCAGCAGTTTGATGGGGCACACTGAAGCTTTCTTT

clone size: NA
D gene: NA
V gene: TRBV6-1
J gene: TRBJ1-6
CDR3 protein: CASREILTAKYNSPLHF
CDR3 DNA: TGTGCCAGCAGAGAAATCCTGACAGCGAAGTATAATTCACCCCTCCACTTT

clone size: NA
D gene: NA
V gene: TRBV4-2
J gene: TRBJ1-5
CDR3 protein: CASSQDRLGNQPQHF
CDR3 DNA: TGTGCCAGCAGCCAAGATCGGCTGGGCAATCAGCCCCAGCATTTT

clone size: once
D gene: NA
V gene: TRBV2
J gene: TRBJ2-2
CDR3 protein: CASSEDWGQRELFF
CDR3 DNA: TGTGCCAGCAGTGAAGATTGGGGGCAGCGGGAGCTGTTTTTT

clone size: NA
D gene: TRBD1
V gene: TRBV30
J gene: TRBJ1-6
CDR3 protein: CAWSTGVNSPLHF
CDR3 DNA: TGTGCCTGGTCGACAGGGGTTAATTCACCCCTCCACTTT

clone size: once
D gene: NA
V gene: TRBV19
J gene: TRBJ2-2
CDR3 protein: CASSIGSQVYTGELFF
CDR3 DNA: TGTGCCAGTAGTATCGGGTCACAGGTCTACACCGGGGAGCTGTTTTTT

clone size: NA
D gene: NA
V gene: TRBV5-4
J gene: TRBJ2-2
CDR3 protein: CASSLARDRNTGELFF
CDR3 DNA: TGTGCCAGCAGCTTAGCCCGAGACAGGAACACCGGGGAGCTGTTTTTT

clone size: NA
D gene: TRBD1
V gene: TRBV7-2
J gene: TRBJ1-4
CDR3 protein: CASSPTRTGSEKLFF
CDR3 DNA: TGTGCCAGCAGCCCTACCAGGACAGGGAGTGAAAAACTGTTTTTT

clone size: NA
D gene: TRBD2
V gene: TRBV5-1
J gene: TRBJ2-3
CDR3 protein: CASSQLAGGDTQYF
CDR3 DNA: TGCGCCAGCAGTCAACTAGCGGGAGGAGATACGCAGTATTTT

clone size: NA
D gene: TRBD2
V gene: TRBV7-9
J gene: TRBJ2-5
CDR3 protein: CASSLVSLAGGQETQYF
CDR3 DNA: TGTGCCAGCAGCTTAGTCTCACTAGCGGGAGGACAAGAGACCCAGTACTTC

clone size: NA
D gene: NA
V gene: TRBV9
J gene: TRBJ2-1
CDR3 protein: CASTPVVSNNEQFF
CDR3 DNA: TGTGCCAGCACCCCCGTAGTCTCCAACAATGAGCAGTTCTTC

clone size: NA
D gene: NA
V gene: TRBV6-5
J gene: TRBJ2-7
CDR3 protein: CASSMRGPSYEQYF
CDR3 DNA: TGTGCCAGCAGTATGAGAGGGCCGTCGTACGAGCAGTACTTC

clone size: NA
D gene: NA
V gene: TRBV19
J gene: TRBJ1-5
CDR3 protein: CASRQQGFRSNQPQHF
CDR3 DNA: TGTGCCAGTAGGCAACAGGGTTTCCGTAGCAATCAGCCCCAGCATTTT

clone size: NA
D gene: NA
V gene: TRBV5-1
J gene: TRBJ1-1
CDR3 protein: CASSLGLVLGGSEAFF
CDR3 DNA: TGCGCCAGCAGCTTGGGATTGGTTCTGGGGGGCTCTGAAGCTTTCTTT

clone size: NA
D gene: TRBD1
V gene: TRBV13
J gene: TRBJ1-1
CDR3 protein: CASSKPLQGQGYTEAFF
CDR3 DNA: TGTGCCAGCAGCAAACCCCTACAGGGACAGGGATACACTGAAGCTTTCTTT

clone size: NA
D gene: NA
V gene: TRBV14
J gene: TRBJ1-1
CDR3 protein: CASSVAVNTEAFF
CDR3 DNA: TGTGCCAGCAGCGTGGCGGTGAACACTGAAGCTTTCTTT

clone size: NA
D gene: NA
V gene: TRBV7-2
J gene: TRBJ2-1
CDR3 protein: CASSSISVLGEQFF
CDR3 DNA: TGTGCCAGCAGCTCAATAAGCGTTTTAGGTGAGCAGTTCTTC

clone size: NA
D gene: NA
V gene: TRBV15
J gene: TRBJ2-2
CDR3 protein: CATSGLGTPNTGELFF
CDR3 DNA: TGTGCCACCAGCGGACTCGGGACTCCGAACACCGGGGAGCTGTTTTTT

clone size: NA
D gene: TRBD2
V gene: TRBV27
J gene: TRBJ2-1
CDR3 protein: CASSLGDYTEQFF
CDR3 DNA: TGTGCCAGCAGTTTGGGGGACTATACTGAGCAGTTCTTC

clone size: NA
D gene: TRBD2
V gene: TRBV2
J gene: TRBJ2-3
CDR3 protein: CASSDPALAGVTDTQYF
CDR3 DNA: TGTGCCAGCAGTGACCCCGCGCTAGCGGGAGTTACAGATACGCAGTATTTT

clone size: NA
D gene: NA
V gene: TRBV11-3
J gene: TRBJ2-2
CDR3 protein: CASSPGIQYTGELFF
CDR3 DNA: TGTGCCAGCAGCCCAGGGATACAGTACACCGGGGAGCTGTTTTTT

clone size: NA
D gene: NA
V gene: TRBV30
J gene: TRBJ1-6
CDR3 protein: CAWSVAGDSPLHF
CDR3 DNA: TGTGCCTGGAGTGTGGCAGGGGATTCACCCCTCCACTTT

clone size: NA
D gene: NA
V gene: TRBV27
J gene: TRBJ1-5
CDR3 protein: CASSARDDQPQHF
CDR3 DNA: TGTGCCAGCAGCGCTCGGGACGATCAGCCCCAGCATTTT